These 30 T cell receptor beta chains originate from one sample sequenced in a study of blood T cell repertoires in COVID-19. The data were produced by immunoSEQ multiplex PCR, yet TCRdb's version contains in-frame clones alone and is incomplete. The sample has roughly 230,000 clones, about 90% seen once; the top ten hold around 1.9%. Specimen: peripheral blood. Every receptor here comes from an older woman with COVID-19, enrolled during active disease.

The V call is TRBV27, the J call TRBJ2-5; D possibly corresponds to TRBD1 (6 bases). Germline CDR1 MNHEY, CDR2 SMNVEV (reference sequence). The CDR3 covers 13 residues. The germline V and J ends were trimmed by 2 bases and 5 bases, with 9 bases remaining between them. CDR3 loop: CASSLNRAETQYF. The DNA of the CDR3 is TGTGCCAGCAGTTTAAACAGGGCGGAGACCCAGTACTTC.

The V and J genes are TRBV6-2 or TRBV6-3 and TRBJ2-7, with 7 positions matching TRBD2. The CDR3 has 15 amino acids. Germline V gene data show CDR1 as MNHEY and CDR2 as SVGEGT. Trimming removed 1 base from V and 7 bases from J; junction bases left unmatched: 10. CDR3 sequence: CASSYFRGVLNEQYF. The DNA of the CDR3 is TGTGCCAGCAGTTACTTCCGGGGGGTTTTGAATGAGCAGTACTTC.

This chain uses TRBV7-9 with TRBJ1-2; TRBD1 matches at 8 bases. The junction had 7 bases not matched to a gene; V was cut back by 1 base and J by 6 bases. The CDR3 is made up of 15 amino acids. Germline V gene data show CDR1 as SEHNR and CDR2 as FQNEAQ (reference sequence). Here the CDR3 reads CASSLGAGGFDGYTF. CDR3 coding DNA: TGTGCCAGCAGCTTAGGGGCAGGGGGCTTCGATGGCTACACCTTC.

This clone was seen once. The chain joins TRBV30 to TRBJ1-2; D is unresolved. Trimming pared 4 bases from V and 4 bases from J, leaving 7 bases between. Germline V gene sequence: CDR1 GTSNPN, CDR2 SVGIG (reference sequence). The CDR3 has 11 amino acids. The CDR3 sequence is CAWKAFYGYTF. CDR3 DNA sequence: TGTGCCTGGAAAGCCTTCTATGGCTACACCTTC.

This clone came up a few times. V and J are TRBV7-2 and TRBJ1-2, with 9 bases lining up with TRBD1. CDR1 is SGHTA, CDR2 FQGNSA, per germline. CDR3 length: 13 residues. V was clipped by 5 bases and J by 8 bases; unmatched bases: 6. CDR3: CASSTGQGGGYTF. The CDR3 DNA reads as TGTGCCAGCAGCACGGGACAGGGCGGAGGCTACACCTTC.

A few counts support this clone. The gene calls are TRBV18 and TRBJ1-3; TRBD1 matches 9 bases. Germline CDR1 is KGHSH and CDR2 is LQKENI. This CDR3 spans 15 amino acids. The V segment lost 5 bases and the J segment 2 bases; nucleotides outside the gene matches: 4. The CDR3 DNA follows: TGTGCCAGCTCAACGACAGGGGGACCTGGAAACACCATATATTTT. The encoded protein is CASSTTGGPGNTIYF.

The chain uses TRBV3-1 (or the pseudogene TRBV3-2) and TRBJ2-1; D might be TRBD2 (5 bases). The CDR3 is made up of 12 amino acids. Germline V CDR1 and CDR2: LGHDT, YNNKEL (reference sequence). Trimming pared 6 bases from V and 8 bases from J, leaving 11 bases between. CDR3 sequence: CASSLTTDEQFF. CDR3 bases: TGTGCCAGCAGTTTGACTACCGATGAGCAGTTCTTC.

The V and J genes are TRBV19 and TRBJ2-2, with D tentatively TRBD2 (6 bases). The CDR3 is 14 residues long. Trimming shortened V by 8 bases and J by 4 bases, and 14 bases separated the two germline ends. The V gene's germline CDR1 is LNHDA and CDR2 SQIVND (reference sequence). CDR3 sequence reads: CASARTTTTGELFF. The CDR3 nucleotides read TGTGCCAGTGCCCGGACTACCACCACCGGGGAGCTGTTTTTT. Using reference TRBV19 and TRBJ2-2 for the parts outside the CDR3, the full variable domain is DGGITQSPKYLFRKEGQNVTLSCEQNLNHDAMYWYRQDPGQGLRLIYYSQIVNDFQKGDIAEGYSVSREKKESFPLTVTSAQKNPTAFYLCASARTTTTGELFFGEGSRLTVL.

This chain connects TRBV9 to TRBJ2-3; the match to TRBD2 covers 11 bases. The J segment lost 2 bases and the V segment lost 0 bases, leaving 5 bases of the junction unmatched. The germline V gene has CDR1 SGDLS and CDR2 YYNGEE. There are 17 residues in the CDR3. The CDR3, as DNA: TGTGCCAGCAGCGTAGGGGCTAGCGGGGGGCACACAGATACGCAGTATTTT. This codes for CASSVGASGGHTDTQYF.

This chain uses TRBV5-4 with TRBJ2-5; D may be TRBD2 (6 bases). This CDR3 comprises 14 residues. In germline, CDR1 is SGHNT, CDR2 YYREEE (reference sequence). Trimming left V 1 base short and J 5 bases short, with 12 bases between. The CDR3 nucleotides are TGTGCCAGCAGCTTGTGGTTTGGGGGGGAGACCCAGTACTTC. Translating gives CASSLWFGGETQYF.

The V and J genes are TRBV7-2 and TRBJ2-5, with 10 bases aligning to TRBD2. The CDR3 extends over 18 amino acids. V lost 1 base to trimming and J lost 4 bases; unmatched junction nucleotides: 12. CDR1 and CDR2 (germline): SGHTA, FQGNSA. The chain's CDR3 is CASSLVLAGALGGETQYF. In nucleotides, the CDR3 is TGTGCCAGCAGCTTAGTCCTAGCGGGGGCTCTCGGGGGAGAGACCCAGTACTTC.

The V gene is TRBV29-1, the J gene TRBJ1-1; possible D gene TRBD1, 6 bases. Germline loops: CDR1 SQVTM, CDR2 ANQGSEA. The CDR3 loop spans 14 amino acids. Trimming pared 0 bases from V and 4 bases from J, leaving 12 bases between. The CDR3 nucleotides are TGCAGCGTTGAAGAAGGGGGGGCCGGCACTGAAGCTTTCTTT. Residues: CSVEEGGAGTEAFF.

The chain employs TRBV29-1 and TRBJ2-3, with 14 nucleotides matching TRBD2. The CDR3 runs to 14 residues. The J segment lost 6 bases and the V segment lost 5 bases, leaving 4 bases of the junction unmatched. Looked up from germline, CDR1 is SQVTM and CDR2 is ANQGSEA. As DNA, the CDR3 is TGCAGCGTTCGGACTAGCGGGGGGAGGGATACGCAGTATTTT. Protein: CSVRTSGGRDTQYF.

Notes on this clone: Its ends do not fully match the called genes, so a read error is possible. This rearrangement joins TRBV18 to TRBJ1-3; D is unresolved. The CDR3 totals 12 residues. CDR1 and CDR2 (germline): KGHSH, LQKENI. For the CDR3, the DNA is TGCGCCAGCTCACCGCAGGATTTCACCATATATTTT. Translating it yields CASSPQDFTIYF.

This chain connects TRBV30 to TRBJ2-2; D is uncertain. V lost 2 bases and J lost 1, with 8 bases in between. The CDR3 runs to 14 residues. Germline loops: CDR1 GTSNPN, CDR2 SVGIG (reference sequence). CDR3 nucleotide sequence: TGTGCCTGGAGTCCAACAATGAACACCGGGGAGCTGTTTTTT. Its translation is CAWSPTMNTGELFF. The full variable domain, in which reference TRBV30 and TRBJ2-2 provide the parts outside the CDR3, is SQTIHQWPATLVQPVGSPLSLECTVEGTSNPNLYWYRQAAGRGLQLLFYSVGIGQISSEVPQNLSASRPQDRQFILSSKKLLLSDSGFYLCAWSPTMNTGELFFGEGSRLTVL.

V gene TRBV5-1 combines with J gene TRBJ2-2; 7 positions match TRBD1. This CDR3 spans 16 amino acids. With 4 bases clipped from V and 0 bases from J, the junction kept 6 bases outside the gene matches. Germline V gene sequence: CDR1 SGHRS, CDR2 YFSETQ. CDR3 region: CASSPGQRSNTGELFF. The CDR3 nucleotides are TGCGCCAGCAGCCCGGGACAGAGGTCGAACACCGGGGAGCTGTTTTTT.

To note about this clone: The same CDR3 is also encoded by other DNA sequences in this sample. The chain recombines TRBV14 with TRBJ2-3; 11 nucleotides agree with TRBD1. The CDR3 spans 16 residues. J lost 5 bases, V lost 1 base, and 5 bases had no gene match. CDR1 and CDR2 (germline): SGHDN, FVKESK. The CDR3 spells CASSQVGQGAGDTQYF. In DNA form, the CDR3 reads TGTGCCAGCAGCCAAGTCGGACAGGGGGCTGGAGATACGCAGTATTTT.

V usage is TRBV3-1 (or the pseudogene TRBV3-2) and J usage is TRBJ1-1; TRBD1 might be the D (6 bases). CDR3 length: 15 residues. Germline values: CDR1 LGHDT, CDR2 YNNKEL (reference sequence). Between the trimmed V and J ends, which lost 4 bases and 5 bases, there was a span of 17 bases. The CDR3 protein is CASSPYQGSGTEAFF. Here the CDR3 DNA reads TGTGCCAGCAGCCCCTACCAGGGGTCTGGGACTGAAGCTTTCTTT.

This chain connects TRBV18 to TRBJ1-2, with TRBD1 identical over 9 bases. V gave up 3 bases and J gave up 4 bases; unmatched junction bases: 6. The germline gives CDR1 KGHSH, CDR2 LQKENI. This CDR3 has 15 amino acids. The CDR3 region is CASSPNTQGAYGYTF. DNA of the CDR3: TGTGCCAGCTCACCCAACACACAGGGGGCCTATGGCTACACCTTC.

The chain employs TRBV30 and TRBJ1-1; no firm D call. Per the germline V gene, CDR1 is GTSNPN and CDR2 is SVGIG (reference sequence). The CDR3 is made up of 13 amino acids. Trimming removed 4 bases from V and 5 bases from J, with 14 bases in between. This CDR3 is CAWTWWGGTEAFF. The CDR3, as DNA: TGTGCCTGGACTTGGTGGGGAGGGACTGAAGCTTTCTTT.

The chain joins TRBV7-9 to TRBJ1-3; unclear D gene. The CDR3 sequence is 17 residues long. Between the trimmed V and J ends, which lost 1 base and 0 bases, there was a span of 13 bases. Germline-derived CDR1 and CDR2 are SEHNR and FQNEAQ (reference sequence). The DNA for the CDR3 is TGTGCCAGCAGCTTAGTGCTTGGCGGAGGCTCTGGAAACACCATATATTTT. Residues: CASSLVLGGGSGNTIYF.

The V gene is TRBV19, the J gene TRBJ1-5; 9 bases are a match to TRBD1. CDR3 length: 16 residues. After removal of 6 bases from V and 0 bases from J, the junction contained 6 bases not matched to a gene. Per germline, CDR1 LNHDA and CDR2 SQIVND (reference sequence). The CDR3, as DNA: TGTGCCAGTAGCTTGACAGGGGGGTTTAGCAATCAGCCCCAGCATTTT. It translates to CASSLTGGFSNQPQHF.

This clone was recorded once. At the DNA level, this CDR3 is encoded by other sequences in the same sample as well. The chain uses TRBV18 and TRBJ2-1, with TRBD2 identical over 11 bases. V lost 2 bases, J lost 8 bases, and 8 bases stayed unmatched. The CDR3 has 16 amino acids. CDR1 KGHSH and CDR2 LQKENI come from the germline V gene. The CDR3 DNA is TGTGCCAGCTCACCAGGCCTAGCGGGGGGCCGGGATGAGCAGTTCTTC. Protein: CASSPGLAGGRDEQFF.

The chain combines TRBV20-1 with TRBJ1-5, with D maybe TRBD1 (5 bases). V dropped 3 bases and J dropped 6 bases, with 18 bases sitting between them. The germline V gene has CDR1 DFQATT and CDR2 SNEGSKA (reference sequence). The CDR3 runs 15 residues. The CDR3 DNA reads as TGCAGTGCTAGTGGGAGCGGGGGGGTCGTTCAGCCCCAGCATTTT. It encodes CSASGSGGVVQPQHF.

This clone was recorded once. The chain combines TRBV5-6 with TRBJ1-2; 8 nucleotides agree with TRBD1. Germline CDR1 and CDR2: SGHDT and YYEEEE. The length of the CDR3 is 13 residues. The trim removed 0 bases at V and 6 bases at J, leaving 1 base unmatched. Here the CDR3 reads CASSLAGGHGYTF. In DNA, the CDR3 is TGTGCCAGCAGCTTGGCAGGGGGCCATGGCTACACCTTC.

CDR3 region: CAIRSGTGSETQYF. The CDR3, as DNA: TGTGCCATCAGGTCCGGGACAGGGTCCGAGACCCAGTACTTC. The V gene is TRBV10-3, the J gene TRBJ2-5, with 9 bases matching TRBD1. In germline, CDR1 is ENHRY, CDR2 SYGVKD. Trimming took 6 bases from V and 5 from J; bases not matched to a gene: 7. The CDR3 spans 14 residues.

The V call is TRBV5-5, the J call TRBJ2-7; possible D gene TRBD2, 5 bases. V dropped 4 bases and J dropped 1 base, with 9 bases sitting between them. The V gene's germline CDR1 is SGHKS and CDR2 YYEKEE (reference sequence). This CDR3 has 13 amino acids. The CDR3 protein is CASSPGGSYEQYF. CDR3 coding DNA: TGTGCCAGCAGCCCCGGCGGGTCCTACGAGCAGTACTTC.

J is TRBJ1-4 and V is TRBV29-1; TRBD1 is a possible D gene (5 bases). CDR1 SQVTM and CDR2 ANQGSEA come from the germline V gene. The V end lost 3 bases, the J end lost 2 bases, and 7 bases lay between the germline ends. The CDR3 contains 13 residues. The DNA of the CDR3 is TGCAGCGTTGAGGGGGGGACTAATGAAAAACTGTTTTTT. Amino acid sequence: CSVEGGTNEKLFF. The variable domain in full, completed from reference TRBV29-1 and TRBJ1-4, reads SAVISQKPSRDICQRGTSLTIQCQVDSQVTMMFWYRQQPGQSLTLIATANQGSEATYESGFVIDKFPISRPNLTFSTLTVSNMSPEDSSIYLCSVEGGTNEKLFFGSGTQLSVL.

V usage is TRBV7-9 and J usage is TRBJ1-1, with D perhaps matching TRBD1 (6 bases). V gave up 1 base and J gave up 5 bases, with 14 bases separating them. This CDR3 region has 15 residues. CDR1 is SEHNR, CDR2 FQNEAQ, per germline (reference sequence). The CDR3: CASSLGGGWRTEAFF. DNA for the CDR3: TGTGCCAGCAGCTTAGGTGGGGGCTGGAGGACTGAAGCTTTCTTT.

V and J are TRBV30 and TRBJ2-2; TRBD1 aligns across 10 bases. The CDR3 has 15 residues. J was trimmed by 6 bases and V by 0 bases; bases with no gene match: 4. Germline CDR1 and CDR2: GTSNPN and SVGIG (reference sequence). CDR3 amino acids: CAWSVATGGSGELFF. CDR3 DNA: TGTGCCTGGAGTGTAGCGACAGGGGGCTCCGGGGAGCTGTTTTTT.